A selection of T cell receptor beta chains follows, all from one sample in a study of cytomegalovirus exposure and HLA in healthy donors. Assay used: immunoSEQ multiplex PCR; TCRdb lists only in-frame clones, some missing. Among about 200,000 clones listed, roughly 85% were seen once. What was sequenced was PBMCs. These TCRs come from a young man in good health and CMV-seronegative. Each CDR3 is given with its conserved first and last residue. D genes are given only for firm matches. Clone size is stated in some rows and not others, as once, few, many or a class when expanded.

clone_size	v_call	j_call	d_call	cdr3_aa	cdr3_nt
.	TRBV7-9	TRBJ1-5	.	CAPHATGQPQHF	TGTGCCCCACACGCAACGGGTCAGCCCCAGCATTTT
.	TRBV30	TRBJ1-2	.	CAWSVDSYGYTF	TGTGCCTGGAGTGTCGACAGTTATGGCTACACCTTC
.	TRBV2	TRBJ2-3	.	CASSEAQTDTQYF	TGTGCCAGCAGTGAAGCCCAGACAGATACGCAGTATTTT
.	TRBV5-1	TRBJ1-3	TRBD1	CASSLRGQIGNTIYF	TGCGCCAGCAGCTTGAGGGGGCAAATCGGAAACACCATATATTTT
.	TRBV30	TRBJ2-1	TRBD2	CAWRGGSHNEQFF	TGTGCCTGGAGGGGGGGGAGTCACAATGAGCAGTTCTTC
.	TRBV4-3	TRBJ2-7	TRBD1	CASSQDRPYEQYF	TGCGCCAGCAGCCAGGACAGGCCCTACGAGCAGTACTTC
few	TRBV28	TRBJ2-2	.	CASSLGTGTGGELFF	TGTGCCAGCAGTTTAGGGACGGGGACTGGCGGGGAGCTGTTTTTT
.	TRBV9	TRBJ1-3	TRBD1	CASEEGQGSSGNTIYF	TGTGCCAGCGAGGAGGGACAGGGATCCTCTGGAAACACCATATATTTT
.	TRBV30	TRBJ1-1	.	CACTRDTSPMNTEAFF	TGTGCCTGTACCAGGGACACTTCTCCCATGAACACTGAAGCTTTCTTT
.	TRBV13	TRBJ2-3	.	CASSLGLRTDTQYF	TGTGCCAGCAGCCTTGGACTGCGCACAGATACGCAGTATTTT
.	TRBV5-1	TRBJ2-1	TRBD2	CASSLGVAGGWGSYNEQFF	TGCGCCAGCAGCCTCGGAGTAGCGGGAGGTTGGGGCTCCTACAATGAGCAGTTCTTC
.	TRBV28	TRBJ2-1	TRBD2	CASSSTGLAGAIEQFF	TGTGCCAGCAGTAGCACCGGACTAGCGGGAGCGATTGAGCAGTTCTTC
.	TRBV11-2	TRBJ2-1	TRBD2	CASSLESGGPNEQFF	TGTGCCAGCAGCTTAGAGTCGGGGGGGCCGAATGAGCAGTTCTTC
medium-sized	TRBV6-6	TRBJ2-5	.	CASSYSETQYF	TGTGCCAGCAGTTACAGCGAGACCCAGTACTTC
.	TRBV15	TRBJ2-3	TRBD2	CATSRSGTSGTDTQYF	TGTGCCACCAGCAGGTCCGGGACTAGCGGCACAGATACGCAGTATTTT
once	TRBV5-4	TRBJ2-1	TRBD2	CASSMGLAGGIYNEQFF	TGTGCCAGCAGCATGGGACTAGCGGGGGGTATTTACAATGAGCAGTTCTTC
.	TRBV19	TRBJ1-5	.	CASSAFGSQGSQPQHF	TGTGCCAGTAGTGCCTTTGGGAGCCAGGGGAGTCAGCCCCAGCATTTT
.	TRBV5-1	TRBJ2-7	TRBD2	CASSLNSGAYEQYF	TGCGCCAGCAGCTTGAATAGCGGGGCCTACGAGCAGTACTTC
.	TRBV11-3	TRBJ2-1	.	CASSKGQEGYNEQFF	TGTGCCAGCAGCAAAGGGCAGGAGGGCTACAATGAGCAGTTCTTC
.	TRBV15	TRBJ2-1	.	CATSRADEQFF	TGTGCCACCAGCAGAGCCGATGAGCAGTTCTTC
once	TRBV19	TRBJ2-3	TRBD2	CASSIFWTSGRTDTQYF	TGTGCCAGTAGTATCTTCTGGACTAGCGGGAGGACAGATACGCAGTATTTT
.	TRBV4-2	TRBJ2-7	TRBD2	CASSQELAVLSYEQYF	TGTGCCAGCAGCCAAGAACTAGCGGTCCTTTCCTACGAGCAGTACTTC
.	TRBV21-1	TRBJ1-2	.	CASSSGALDYGYTF	TGTGCCAGCAGCTCAGGGGCCCTCGACTATGGCTACACCTTC
.	TRBV7-3	TRBJ2-7	TRBD2	CASSFPQSGGGTSYEQYF	TGTGCCAGCAGCTTCCCCCAGAGCGGGGGGGGCACATCCTACGAGCAGTACTTC
.	TRBV5-6	TRBJ1-4	.	CASSLPDDSKLFF	TGTGCCAGCAGCTTGCCCGACGACTCAAAACTGTTTTTT
.	TRBV30	TRBJ1-2	TRBD1	CAWRTGDGYTF	TGTGCCTGGAGGACAGGGGATGGCTACACCTTC
.	TRBV2	TRBJ1-2	TRBD1	CASSELGQALYGYTF	TGTGCCAGCAGCGAACTGGGACAGGCGCTTTATGGCTACACCTTC
.	TRBV4-3	TRBJ2-7	TRBD1	CASSQTGTGGVLAYEQYF	TGCGCCAGCAGCCAAACCGGGACAGGGGGCGTATTAGCCTACGAGCAGTACTTC
.	TRBV9	TRBJ1-1	TRBD1	CASNEPGQGAAEAFF	TGTGCCAGCAACGAACCGGGACAGGGGGCCGCTGAAGCTTTCTTT
.	TRBV4-3	TRBJ1-5	.	CASSQDRYSNNQPQHF	TGCGCCAGCAGCCAAGACCGATACAGCAACAATCAGCCCCAGCATTTT
few	TRBV4-3	TRBJ1-4	.	CASSQDTRLGSTNEKLFF	TGCGCCAGCAGCCAAGATACTAGGTTAGGGTCAACTAATGAAAAACTGTTTTTT
.	TRBV7-9	TRBJ1-2	.	CASSYPGGDGYTF	TGTGCCAGCAGCTACCCGGGGGGAGATGGCTACACCTTC
.	TRBV2	TRBJ2-5	TRBD2	CASSDLTGGNQETQYF	TGTGCCAGCAGTGATTTAACGGGGGGGAACCAAGAGACCCAGTACTTC
once	TRBV2	TRBJ2-1	TRBD1	CASSEYRFGTDNEQFF	TGTGCCAGCAGTGAATATCGGTTTGGGACAGACAATGAGCAGTTCTTC
.	TRBV5-4	TRBJ2-1	.	CASSLAGVGEQFF	TGTGCCAGCAGCTTGGCGGGAGTCGGGGAGCAGTTCTTC
.	TRBV9	TRBJ1-2	TRBD1	CASSVGTDLYGYTF	TGTGCCAGCAGCGTTGGGACAGACCTATATGGCTACACCTTC
.	TRBV19	TRBJ2-4	.	CASSIARDTIAKNIQYF	TGTGCCAGTAGTATAGCCCGGGACACAATAGCCAAAAACATTCAGTACTTC
few	TRBV7-9	TRBJ2-5	.	CASSFSLRETQYF	TGTGCCAGCAGCTTTTCCCTACGCGAGACCCAGTACTTC